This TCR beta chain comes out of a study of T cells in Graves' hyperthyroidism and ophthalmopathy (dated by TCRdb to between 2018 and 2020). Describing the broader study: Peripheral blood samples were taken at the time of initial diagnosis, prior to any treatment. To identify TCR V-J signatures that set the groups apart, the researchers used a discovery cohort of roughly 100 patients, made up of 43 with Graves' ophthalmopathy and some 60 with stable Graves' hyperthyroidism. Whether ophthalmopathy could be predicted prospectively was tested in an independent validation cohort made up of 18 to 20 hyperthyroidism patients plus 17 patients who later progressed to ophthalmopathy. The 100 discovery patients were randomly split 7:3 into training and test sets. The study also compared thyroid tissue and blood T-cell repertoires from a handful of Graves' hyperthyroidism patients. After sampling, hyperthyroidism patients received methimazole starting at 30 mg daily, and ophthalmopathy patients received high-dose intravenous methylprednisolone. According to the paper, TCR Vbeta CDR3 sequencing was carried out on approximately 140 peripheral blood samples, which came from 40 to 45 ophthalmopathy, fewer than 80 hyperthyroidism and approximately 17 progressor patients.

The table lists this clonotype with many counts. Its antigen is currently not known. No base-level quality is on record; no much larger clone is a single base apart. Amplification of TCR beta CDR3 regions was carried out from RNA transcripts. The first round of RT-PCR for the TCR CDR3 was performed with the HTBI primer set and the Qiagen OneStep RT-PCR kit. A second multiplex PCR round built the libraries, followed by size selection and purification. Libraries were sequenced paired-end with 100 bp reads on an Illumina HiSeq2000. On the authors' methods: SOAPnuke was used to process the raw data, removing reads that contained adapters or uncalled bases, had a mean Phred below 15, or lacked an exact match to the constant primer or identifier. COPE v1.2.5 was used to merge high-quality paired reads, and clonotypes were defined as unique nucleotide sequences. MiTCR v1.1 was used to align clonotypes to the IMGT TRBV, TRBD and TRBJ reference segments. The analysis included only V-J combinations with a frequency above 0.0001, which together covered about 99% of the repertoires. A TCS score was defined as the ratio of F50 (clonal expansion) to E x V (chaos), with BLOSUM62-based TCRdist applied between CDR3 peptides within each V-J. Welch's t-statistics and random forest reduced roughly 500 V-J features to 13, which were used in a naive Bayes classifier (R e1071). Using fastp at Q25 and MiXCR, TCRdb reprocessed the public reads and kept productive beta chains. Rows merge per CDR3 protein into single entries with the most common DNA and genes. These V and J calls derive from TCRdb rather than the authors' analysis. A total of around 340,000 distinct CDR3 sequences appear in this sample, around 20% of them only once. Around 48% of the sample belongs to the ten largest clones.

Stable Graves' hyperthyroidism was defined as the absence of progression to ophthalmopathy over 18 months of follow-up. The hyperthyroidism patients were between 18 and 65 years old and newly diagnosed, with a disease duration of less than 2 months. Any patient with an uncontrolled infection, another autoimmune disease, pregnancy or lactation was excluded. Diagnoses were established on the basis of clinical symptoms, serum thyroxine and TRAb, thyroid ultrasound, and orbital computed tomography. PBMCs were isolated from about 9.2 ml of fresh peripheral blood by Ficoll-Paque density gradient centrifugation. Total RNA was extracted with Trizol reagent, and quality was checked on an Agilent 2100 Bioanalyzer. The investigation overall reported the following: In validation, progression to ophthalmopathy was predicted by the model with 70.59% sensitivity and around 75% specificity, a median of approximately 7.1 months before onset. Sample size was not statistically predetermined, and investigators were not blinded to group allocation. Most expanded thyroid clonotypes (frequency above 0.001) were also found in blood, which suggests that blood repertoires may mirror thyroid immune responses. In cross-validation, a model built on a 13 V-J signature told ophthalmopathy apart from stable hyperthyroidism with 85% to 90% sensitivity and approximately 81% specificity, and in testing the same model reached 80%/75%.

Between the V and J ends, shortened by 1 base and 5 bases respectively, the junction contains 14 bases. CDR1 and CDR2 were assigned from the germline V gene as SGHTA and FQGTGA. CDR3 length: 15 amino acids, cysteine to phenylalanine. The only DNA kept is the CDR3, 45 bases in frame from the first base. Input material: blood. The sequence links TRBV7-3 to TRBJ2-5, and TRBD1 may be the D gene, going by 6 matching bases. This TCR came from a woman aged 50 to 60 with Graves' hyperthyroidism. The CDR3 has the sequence CASSLNQGQGETQYF. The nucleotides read TGTGCCAGCAGCTTAAACCAGGGGCAGGGGGAGACCCAGTACTTC. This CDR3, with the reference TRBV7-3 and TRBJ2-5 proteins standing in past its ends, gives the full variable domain GAGVSQTPSNKVTEKGKYVELRCDPISGHTALYWYRQSLGQGPEFLIYFQGTGAADDSGLPNDRFFAVRPEGSVSTLKIQRTERGDSAVYLCASSLNQGQGETQYFGPGTRLLVL.